These T cell receptor beta chains were read from a single sample in a study of blood T cell repertoires in COVID-19. Only in-frame clones appear in the TCRdb table, and some are missing; sequencing was by immunoSEQ multiplex PCR. The sample contains fewer than 80,000 clones, around 88% of which appear only once. The sample was peripheral blood. All receptors derive from a man aged 30-40 years with acute or convalescent COVID-19. Each CDR3 is given without its conserved first and last residue. D genes are given only for firm matches. Clone size is not always given. Where it is, it says once, few, many or a class for expanded clones.

>TRBJ2-3|NA|TRBV30|NA
AWTSVSSTDTQY
>TRBJ2-7|TRBD1|TRBV7-2|NA
ASSLGRAGGSYEQY
>TRBJ1-1|TRBD1|TRBV19|once
ASTPDRENTEAF
>TRBJ2-4|NA|TRBV27|NA
ATQYIQY
>TRBJ2-1|TRBD2|TRBV28|NA
ASRVAGEMNEQF
>TRBJ1-1|NA|TRBV30|NA
AWGQMNTEAF
>TRBJ2-1|TRBD1|TRBV2|NA
ASRTGTGVYNEQF
>TRBJ1-5|NA|TRBV7-2|NA
ASSPGVGQPQH
>TRBJ1-6|TRBD1|TRBV10-3|NA
ASQPGQGNSPLH
>TRBJ2-1|NA|TRBV28|NA
ASSSPGVYNEQF
>TRBJ2-1|NA|TRBV28|NA
ASSLRQYYNEQF
>TRBJ2-5|TRBD2|TRBV5-6|NA
ASSSGWASGRPQETQY
>TRBJ2-1|TRBD2|TRBV24-1|few
ATSAPGTSGGGRNEQF
>TRBJ2-5|TRBD1|TRBV5-1|NA
ASSLNDRVSETQY
>TRBJ2-4|NA|TRBV11-2|once
ASSGAKNIQY
>TRBJ1-2|NA|TRBV28|few
ASSFLASRNYGYT
>TRBJ1-2|NA|TRBV28|NA
ASRQLVGRRQGGGYT
>TRBJ2-2|NA|TRBV7-6|NA
ASSLAQGHITGELF
>TRBJ2-7|TRBD2|TRBV10-2|NA
ASSLGLAGPEQY
>TRBJ1-2|NA|TRBV24-1|NA
ATSDREGGNYGYT
>TRBJ1-4|NA|TRBV6-6|NA
ASLGDTTNEKLF
>TRBJ2-7|TRBD2|TRBV27|NA
ASSRRGGGAYEQY
>TRBJ1-5|NA|TRBV19|NA
ASMWGTSINQPQH
>TRBJ1-2|TRBD1|TRBV9|NA
ASRTTGGNDGYT
>TRBJ1-5|NA|TRBV9|NA
ASSVDQGSNQPQH
>TRBJ2-7|TRBD1|TRBV19|NA
ASSIGTGGTTYEQY
>TRBJ1-4|TRBD1|TRBV25-1|once
ASSGYRGRNEKLF
>TRBJ2-1|NA|TRBV7-7|once
ASSSAPDYEQF